One and the same sample provided the 27 T cell receptor beta chains below, sequenced in a study of neurological immune-mediated disorders. TCRdb reprocessed the 5' RACE reads with MiXCR, giving one entry per CDR3 protein. Here the sample spans over 60,000 distinct CDR3 sequences, roughly 4.5% being singletons. The source material was PBMCs. These receptors were obtained from a woman aged 65 to 85 with multiple sclerosis.

This clonotype was counted at least ten times. The chain links TRBV7-8 to TRBJ2-7; no clear D. Germline lookup yields CDR1 SGHVS and CDR2 FQNEAQ. The CDR3 covers 15 residues. The V gene lost 4 bases and the J gene lost 3 bases, with 16 bases spanning the gap. In DNA, the CDR3 is TGTGCCAGCAGCTCCTCCGCTCGAAAGGTCTACGAGCAGTACTTC. Residues: CASSSSARKVYEQYF.

A note on this clonotype: This could be a read error, since a much larger clone is one nucleotide away. The CDR3 coding sequence is TGTGCCAGCAGTTACGCGAGAAAGACCCAGTACTTC. Translated: CASSYARKTQYF. The chain is built from TRBV6-6 and TRBJ2-5; D remains unclear. The V and J ends lost 2 bases and 6 bases respectively, with 7 bases between them. Germline CDR1 MNHNY, CDR2 SVGAGI (reference sequence). This CDR3 contains 12 residues.

There are many counts of this clonotype. The genes are TRBV5-1 and TRBJ2-1; 10 positions match TRBD2. CDR1 SGHRS and CDR2 YFSETQ come from the germline V gene. This CDR3 has 15 amino acids. J was trimmed by 9 bases and V by 3 bases; bases with no gene match: 9. The CDR3 DNA reads TGCGCCAGCAGCTCCTCGGGTGTAGCGGGAGGTGAGCAGTTCTTC. Its translation: CASSSSGVAGGEQFF.

Many counts were recorded for this clonotype. As DNA, the CDR3 is TGCAGTGCTAGAACCCCAGGGGTTAAAAGGGGGCCTGAAGCTTTCTTT. Translating it yields CSARTPGVKRGPEAFF. This sequence joins TRBV20-1 and TRBJ1-1, with 7 bases that match TRBD1. V lost 2 bases to trimming and J lost 6 bases; unmatched junction nucleotides: 15. From germline, CDR1 is DFQATT and CDR2 SNEGSKA (reference sequence). This CDR3 comprises 16 residues.

In this sample, this clonotype turned up many times. This chain links TRBV20-1 with TRBJ2-1; 13 positions match TRBD2. Germline assignment: CDR1 DFQATT and CDR2 SNEGSKA (reference sequence). This CDR3 region has 16 residues. Trimming cost V 0 bases and J 7 bases; bases outside gene matches: 6. The CDR3 protein is CSAREGGTSGTNEQFF. In DNA, the CDR3 is TGCAGTGCTAGAGAGGGAGGGACTAGCGGGACTAATGAGCAGTTCTTC.

This clonotype was seen at least ten times. The V call is TRBV20-1, the J call TRBJ1-2; 9 bases fit TRBD1. Germline assignment: CDR1 DFQATT and CDR2 SNEGSKA (reference sequence). The CDR3 runs to 13 residues. The V segment lost 4 bases and the J segment 5 bases; nucleotides outside the gene matches: 5. The CDR3 coding sequence is TGCAGTGCTACCCCCGGGACAGGGTATGGCTACACCTTC. This encodes CSATPGTGYGYTF.

This chain connects TRBV4-1 to TRBJ2-7, with D unclear. The CDR3 runs to 16 residues. Trimming cost V 0 bases and J 1 base, with 13 bases left between them. Germline values: CDR1 MGHRA, CDR2 YSYEKL. The CDR3 nucleotides are TGCGCCAGCAGCCAAGAACCCAGTTCCTCTTCCTACGAGCAGTACTTC. Amino acids: CASSQEPSSSSYEQYF.

This clonotype has at least ten counts. This chain joins TRBV12-3 or TRBV12-4 and TRBJ2-2; D possibly corresponds to TRBD1 (5 bases). The CDR3 covers 15 residues. Deletions cut 6 bases from V and 2 bases from J, with 13 bases between. CDR3 residues: CASSYRYSNTGELFF. The CDR3 nucleotides read TGTGCCAGCAGCTACAGGTATTCTAACACCGGGGAGCTGTTTTTT.

Ten or more counts support this clonotype. The chain is built from TRBV29-1 and TRBJ2-2, with 11 nucleotides matching TRBD1. The CDR3 totals 16 residues. Per germline, CDR1 SQVTM and CDR2 ANQGSEA. V shed 6 bases, J shed 5 bases, and the junction held 11 bases outside the gene matches. The CDR3 bases are TGCAGCGTGGCTGGTGGAGGACAGGGGGCGACCGGGGAGCTGTTTTTT. Translation gives CSVAGGGQGATGELFF.

This clonotype was seen only a few times. This chain joins TRBV20-1 and TRBJ2-1; 7 bases fit TRBD2. The V gene end was trimmed by 3 bases and the J gene end by 4 bases; junction bases not matched to a gene: 9. The germline CDR1 and CDR2 sequences are DFQATT and SNEGSKA (reference sequence). The CDR3 totals 15 residues. The CDR3 loop is CSARTLGGSYNEQFF. The CDR3 region has the DNA TGCAGTGCTAGGACCTTGGGGGGGAGTTACAATGAGCAGTTCTTC.

This clonotype was observed at least ten times. The J gene is TRBJ2-1, the V gene TRBV20-1, with TRBD1 matching 8 bases. The V and J ends lost 6 bases and 2 bases, in that order; junction bases with no gene match: 6. This CDR3 comprises 14 residues. Germline values: CDR1 DFQATT, CDR2 SNEGSKA (reference sequence). In DNA, the CDR3 is TGCAGTGCAAATACAGGGGGGCCCTACAATGAGCAGTTCTTC. Amino acid sequence: CSANTGGPYNEQFF.

This clonotype was detected ten times or more. The J gene is TRBJ2-2, the V gene TRBV7-2; 8 bases match TRBD1. Germline lookup yields CDR1 SGHTA and CDR2 FQGNSA. The CDR3 length is 14 residues. Trimming took 4 bases from V and 5 from J; bases not matched to a gene: 3. Written as DNA, the CDR3 is TGTGCCAGCAGCTCACGGACAGGGACCGGGGAGCTGTTTTTT. Protein sequence: CASSSRTGTGELFF.

This clonotype was seen more than once but under ten times. The chain is built from TRBV28 and TRBJ2-5; a weak D match, TRBD2 (6 bases). Germline V gene data show CDR1 as MDHEN and CDR2 as SYDVKM. V lost 3 bases and J lost 3, with 14 bases in between. The CDR3 consists of 15 residues. The CDR3 region has the DNA TGTGCCAGCAGTTTTCGGTGGGAGGATAAAGAGACCCAGTACTTC. Translation: CASSFRWEDKETQYF.

There are a few counts of this clonotype. The J gene is TRBJ2-1, the V gene TRBV2; D unclear. This CDR3 is built from 13 residues. Germline loops: CDR1 SNHLY, CDR2 FYNNEI. Trimming left V 0 bases short and J 4 bases short, with 4 bases between. The CDR3 DNA reads TGTGCCAGCAGTGAAGCGCGGTACAATGAGCAGTTCTTC. Protein: CASSEARYNEQFF.

This clonotype was counted many times. The chain carries TRBV6-5 and TRBJ2-1, with a weak D call TRBD1 (5 bases). V was clipped by 6 bases and J by 0 bases, with 12 bases between them. CDR1 is MNHEY, CDR2 SVGAGI, per germline. The CDR3 covers 15 residues. CDR3: CASRGHASSYNEQFF. CDR3 sequence (DNA): TGTGCCAGCAGAGGACATGCTAGCTCCTACAATGAGCAGTTCTTC.

The sample holds many counts of this clonotype. V and J are TRBV5-5 and TRBJ2-1; maybe TRBD2 (5 bases). The CDR3 length is 16 residues. Germline lookup yields CDR1 SGHKS and CDR2 YYEKEE (reference sequence). The V gene lost 2 bases and the J gene lost 3 bases, with 15 bases spanning the gap. The CDR3 DNA is TGTGCCAGCAGCTTCATTACTTATCGGGGCTACAATGAGCAGTTCTTC. The encoded protein is CASSFITYRGYNEQFF.

The rearrangement links TRBV3-1 to TRBJ2-1; 7 bases line up with TRBD2. CDR3 length: 15 residues. CDR1 and CDR2 (germline): LGHDT, YNNKEL (reference sequence). V gave up 4 bases and J gave up 4 bases; unmatched junction bases: 7. In DNA, the CDR3 is TGTGCCAGCAGCCGAGCCGGGACTACGTACAATGAGCAGTTCTTC. Translated, it gives CASSRAGTTYNEQFF.

This clonotype was seen many times. This chain links TRBV7-8 with TRBJ2-1; 12 bases fit TRBD2. This CDR3 comprises 16 residues. The junction had 7 bases not matched to a gene; V was cut back by 5 bases and J by 5 bases. Germline loops: CDR1 SGHVS, CDR2 FQNEAQ. The CDR3 spells CASSPNRLAGDNEQFF. CDR3 in DNA: TGTGCCAGCAGCCCGAATAGACTAGCGGGAGACAATGAGCAGTTCTTC.

This clonotype was counted many times. The V call is TRBV20-1, the J call TRBJ1-3; tentative D call: TRBD1 (5 bases). Germline assignment: CDR1 DFQATT and CDR2 SNEGSKA (reference sequence). The V and J ends lost 1 base and 2 bases respectively, with 15 bases between them. There are 16 residues in the CDR3. The CDR3 nucleotides are TGCAGTGCTAGAGGGATCAGGGAACAAACTGGAAACACCATATATTTT. Its translation is CSARGIREQTGNTIYF.

This clonotype showed up many times. The chain is built from TRBV25-1 and TRBJ2-3; no clear D. The CDR3 totals 13 residues. Germline V gene data show CDR1 as MGHDK and CDR2 as SYGVNS. V lost 4 bases and J 2 bases, leaving 7 bases between the germline ends. The CDR3 DNA follows: TGTGCCAGCAGTGGAGACAACACAGATACGCAGTATTTT. It translates to CASSGDNTDTQYF.

This clonotype was counted many times. The rearrangement uses TRBV3-1 and TRBJ1-1, with D perhaps matching TRBD1 (6 bases). The CDR3 is made up of 14 amino acids. Germline V lookup: CDR1 LGHDT, CDR2 YNNKEL (reference sequence). With 3 bases removed from V and 2 bases from J, the gap between germline ends came to 10 bases. The CDR3 region is CASSQETGNTEAFF. CDR3 bases: TGTGCCAGCAGCCAGGAGACAGGCAACACTGAAGCTTTCTTT.

This clonotype was seen many times. The chain combines TRBV20-1 with TRBJ2-5; possibly TRBD1 for D (6 bases). CDR1 is DFQATT, CDR2 SNEGSKA, per germline (reference sequence). The CDR3 covers 13 residues. V was trimmed by 7 bases and J by 5 bases, leaving 17 bases between them. The CDR3 spells CSVSRQAGETQYF. CDR3 DNA: TGCAGTGTCAGTCGACAGGCAGGCGAGACCCAGTACTTC.

Many counts were recorded for this clonotype. The chain is built from TRBV5-1 and TRBJ2-2, with 7 bases aligning to TRBD1. This CDR3 has 15 amino acids. Germline V gene data show CDR1 as SGHRS and CDR2 as YFSETQ. The junction had 6 bases not matched to a gene; V was cut back by 4 bases and J by 3 bases. CDR3 in amino acids: CASSPGDRDTGELFF. The CDR3 DNA follows: TGCGCCAGCAGCCCAGGGGACAGAGACACCGGGGAGCTGTTTTTT.

This clonotype was counted ten times or more. V usage is TRBV24-1 and J usage is TRBJ1-2; D is ambiguous. The CDR3 extends over 12 amino acids. CDR1 and CDR2 (germline): KGHDR, SFDVKD. Deletions cut 3 bases from V and 9 bases from J, with 10 bases between. The CDR3 nucleotides are TGTGCCACCAGTGATATTGCCGGCCGCTACACCTTC. It encodes CATSDIAGRYTF.

The V and J genes are TRBV12-3 or TRBV12-4 and TRBJ2-2; maybe TRBD2 (5 bases). This CDR3 comprises 16 residues. Between the trimmed V and J ends, which lost 7 bases and 5 bases, there was a span of 20 bases. CDR3 bases: TGTGCCAGCACCCAAGAAGGGAGCGGCGTTACCGGGGAGCTGTTTTTT. The encoded protein is CASTQEGSGVTGELFF.

This clonotype came up a few times. J is TRBJ2-1 and V is TRBV20-1; 9 bases line up with TRBD2. V shed 0 bases, J shed 4 bases, and the junction held 7 bases outside the gene matches. The CDR3 has 16 amino acids. Germline V gene sequence: CDR1 DFQATT, CDR2 SNEGSKA (reference sequence). The CDR3 protein is CSARDEAGGIYNEQFF. The CDR3 DNA is TGCAGTGCTAGAGATGAGGCGGGAGGGATTTACAATGAGCAGTTCTTC.

This clonotype appeared many times. The chain employs TRBV12-3 or TRBV12-4 and TRBJ1-3; no definite D call. This CDR3 comprises 17 residues. V was pared by 3 bases and J by 0 bases, with 15 bases between. CDR3: CASSFYSDFNSGNTIYF. In DNA, the CDR3 is TGTGCCAGCAGTTTTTATTCGGATTTCAACTCTGGAAACACCATATATTTT.